This TCR beta chain was captured by sequencing in a study of tumor-infiltrating lymphocytes in oesophageal squamous cell carcinoma. Per the germline V gene, CDR1 is SGHTA and CDR2 is FQGNSA. This CDR3 contains 14 residues. TCRdb fed the PCR reads into MiXCR, producing one record per CDR3 protein. The table shows approximately 15,000 distinct CDR3 sequences, with about 50% occurring only once. The chain couples TRBV7-2 to TRBJ2-3, with a possible D match to TRBD2 (6 bases). The J call may be in error: the DNA end matches TRBJ2-7 better. Sequenced input: esophageal tumor tissue. This clonotype originated in a female donor with esophageal squamous cell carcinoma. The CDR3 DNA follows: TGTGCCAGCAGCTTATTCGGGGGAGGCGGCGAGCAGTACTTC. Its translation: CASSLFGGGGEQYF.